Below are 18 T cell receptor beta chains sequenced from a single sample in a study of response to subunit inactivated influenza vaccine. TCRdb independently ran MiXCR on the RT-PCR reads; one entry per CDR3 protein. In the table there are around 480,000 distinct CDR3 sequences, approximately 10% of which are singletons. The material sequenced was PBMCs from blood, taken roughly 48 days after vaccination. All receptors derive from a man aged 50 or older who received an inactivated influenza vaccine.

The chain is built from TRBV2 and TRBJ2-5, with a weak D call TRBD1 (5 bases). V dropped 7 bases and J dropped 5 bases, with 11 bases sitting between them. The germline V gene has CDR1 SNHLY and CDR2 FYNNEI. The CDR3 contains 12 residues. As DNA, the CDR3 is TGTGCCAGCACAAGGGGAACTGAGACCCAGTACTTC. Its translation: CASTRGTETQYF.

The chain employs TRBV7-9 and TRBJ2-5; TRBD1 agrees at 12 bases. After removal of 5 bases from V and 7 bases from J, the junction contained 8 bases not matched to a gene. Germline V gene data show CDR1 as SEHNR and CDR2 as FQNEAQ (reference sequence). The CDR3 has 15 residues. The CDR3 loop reads CASSPPGQGAGTQYF. In nucleotides, the CDR3 is TGTGCCAGCAGCCCACCGGGACAGGGGGCTGGGACCCAGTACTTC.

There are a few counts of this clonotype. V and J are TRBV10-3 and TRBJ2-5, with a weak D call TRBD2 (5 bases). V was cut by 5 bases and J by 7 bases, with 20 bases left in between. The CDR3 is 15 amino acids. In germline, CDR1 is ENHRY, CDR2 SYGVKD. CDR3 protein: CAISTGNTFSGTQYF. The DNA of the CDR3 is TGTGCCATCAGTACCGGGAATACCTTCTCAGGGACCCAGTACTTC.

This clonotype was detected only a few times. This sequence joins TRBV5-6 and TRBJ2-1, with a tentative D call TRBD1 (6 bases). The germline gives CDR1 SGHDT, CDR2 YYEEEE. The CDR3 loop spans 15 amino acids. Trimming took off 3 bases at V and 9 bases at J, with 19 bases between the two ends. The CDR3 region is CASSSLGAGSSEQFF. In DNA, the CDR3 is TGTGCCAGCAGCTCCCTGGGGGCAGGGAGTTCTGAGCAGTTCTTC. The full variable domain, completed using reference TRBV5-6 and TRBJ2-1, is DAGVTQSPTHLIKTRGQQVTLRCSPKSGHDTVSWYQQALGQGPQFIFQYYEEEERQRGNFPDRFSGHQFPNYSSELNVNALLLGDSALYLCASSSLGAGSSEQFFGPGTRLTVL.

This clonotype was detected only a few times. V usage is TRBV5-1 and J usage is TRBJ1-1; D is undetermined. Germline V gives CDR1 SGHRS, CDR2 YFSETQ. With 4 bases removed from V and 1 base from J, the gap between germline ends came to 8 bases. The CDR3 has 13 amino acids. The CDR3 region is CASSRDQNTEAFF. DNA for the CDR3: TGCGCCAGCAGCCGAGATCAGAACACTGAAGCTTTCTTT.

The chain joins TRBV4-3 to TRBJ2-7; no reliable D call. Trimming took off 0 bases at V and 11 bases at J, with 20 bases between the two ends. Germline lookup yields CDR1 LGHNA and CDR2 YSLEER. CDR3 length equals 15 residues. CDR3 sequence reads: CASSQEYGFTFGKYF. The CDR3 nucleotides are TGCGCCAGCAGCCAAGAATACGGGTTTACCTTTGGAAAGTACTTC.

The chain has TRBV25-1 and TRBJ1-4, with D possibly matching TRBD1 (5 bases). CDR3 size: 13 residues. Per the germline V gene, CDR1 is MGHDK and CDR2 is SYGVNS. V lost 9 bases, J lost 3 bases, and 11 bases lay in between. The CDR3, as DNA: TGTGCCAGTCAGGGTTTCCCTAATGAAAAACTGTTTTTT. This gives the protein CASQGFPNEKLFF.

This clonotype was observed a handful of times. This CDR3 is CSAPDRVGSNQPQHF. The CDR3, as DNA: TGCAGTGCTCCCGACAGGGTAGGAAGCAATCAGCCCCAGCATTTT. This chain links TRBV20-1 with TRBJ1-5; 7 bases line up with TRBD1. This CDR3 is built from 15 residues. Germline CDR1 and CDR2: DFQATT and SNEGSKA (reference sequence). The junction had 8 bases not matched to a gene; V was cut back by 5 bases and J by 1 base.

This clonotype was recorded a few times. The V call is TRBV6-2 or TRBV6-3, the J call TRBJ1-5; D gene uncertain. Per the germline V gene, CDR1 is MNHEY and CDR2 is SVGEGT. The CDR3 spans 14 residues. The ends were cut back, 0 bases at V and 7 bases at J, with 10 bases in the middle. CDR3 residues: CASSYSLGFQPQHF. The CDR3 DNA reads as TGTGCCAGCAGTTACTCATTGGGGTTCCAGCCCCAGCATTTT.

V is TRBV7-8 and J is TRBJ2-3, with 7 bases that match TRBD2. CDR3 length equals 14 residues. Per the germline V gene, CDR1 is SGHVS and CDR2 is FQNEAQ. Trimming cost V 5 bases and J 7 bases; bases outside gene matches: 9. CDR3 nucleotide sequence: TGTGCCAGCAGCGTTGGACTAGTGCCGAATACGCAGTATTTT. Translated: CASSVGLVPNTQYF.

This clonotype was detected ten times or more. The gene calls are TRBV12-3 or TRBV12-4 and TRBJ2-1; 7 nucleotides align to TRBD2. V dropped 7 bases and J dropped 9; count of bases not matched to a gene: 6. The CDR3 runs to 12 residues. CDR3 nucleotides: TGTGCCAGCACCCTGGGGAGGGTTGAGCAGTTCTTC. Translated: CASTLGRVEQFF.

This clonotype was counted a few times. V and J are TRBV29-1 and TRBJ1-1; D unresolved. This CDR3 contains 14 residues. V lost 4 bases to trimming and J lost 0 bases, with 12 bases between them. Germline CDR1 reads SQVTM; CDR2 reads ANQGSEA. CDR3 region: CSVAPRAVNTEAFF. In nucleotides, the CDR3 is TGCAGCGTTGCCCCGAGGGCAGTGAACACTGAAGCTTTCTTT. The complete variable domain, with remaining parts taken from reference TRBV29-1 and TRBJ1-1, reads SAVISQKPSRDICQRGTSLTIQCQVDSQVTMMFWYRQQPGQSLTLIATANQGSEATYESGFVIDKFPISRPNLTFSTLTVSNMSPEDSSIYLCSVAPRAVNTEAFFGQGTRLTVV.

The chain has TRBV28 and TRBJ2-7; 8 positions agree with TRBD1. Germline V gene data show CDR1 as MDHEN and CDR2 as SYDVKM. The CDR3 contains 15 residues. J lost 3 bases, V lost 6 bases, and 10 bases had no gene match. The CDR3 sequence: CASRPDRGEYYEQYF. As DNA, the CDR3 is TGTGCCAGCAGACCTGACAGGGGCGAATACTACGAGCAGTACTTC.

This clonotype has more than one count but fewer than ten. The gene calls are TRBV5-1 and TRBJ1-1; 8 positions agree with TRBD1. Losses at the gene ends were 7 bases for V and 1 base for J; bases not matched to a gene: 9. Germline V gene sequence: CDR1 SGHRS, CDR2 YFSETQ. The CDR3 has 15 residues. The DNA for the CDR3 is TGCGCCAGCTGTCGTCCCGGGACAGGGAACACTGAAGCTTTCTTT. Protein sequence: CASCRPGTGNTEAFF.

This clonotype occurred a few times. V and J are TRBV3-1 and TRBJ2-1; TRBD2 matches at 7 bases. The CDR3 length is 13 residues. CDR1 is LGHDT, CDR2 YNNKEL, per germline (reference sequence). V shed 4 bases and J 8 bases; nucleotides not matched to a gene: 5. The CDR3 sequence is CASSPWGGDEQFF. DNA of the CDR3: TGTGCCAGCAGCCCCTGGGGGGGGGATGAGCAGTTCTTC.

V and J are TRBV2 and TRBJ2-2, with D tentatively TRBD1 or TRBD2 (5 bases each). The V end lost 11 bases, the J end lost 2 bases, and 15 bases lay between the germline ends. The CDR3 runs 14 residues. Per germline, CDR1 SNHLY and CDR2 FYNNEI. CDR3 in amino acids: CAQAGTTNTGELFF. The CDR3, as DNA: TGTGCCCAAGCAGGGACCACAAACACCGGGGAGCTGTTTTTT.

The chain carries TRBV29-1 and TRBJ2-3; no definite D call. The CDR3 sequence is 11 residues long. The V and J ends lost 6 bases and 4 bases respectively, with 8 bases between them. The germline CDR1 and CDR2 sequences are SQVTM and ANQGSEA. The CDR3 DNA follows: TGCAGCGTGCGAAGCCCAGATACGCAGTATTTT. Translating it yields CSVRSPDTQYF.

The gene calls are TRBV20-1 and TRBJ1-1; D gene uncertain. V was pared by 1 base and J by 1 base, with 4 bases between. The CDR3 runs to 12 residues. Germline CDR1 is DFQATT and CDR2 is SNEGSKA (reference sequence). CDR3 coding DNA: TGCAGTGCTAGAGGGGAGAACACTGAAGCTTTCTTT. This translates into CSARGENTEAFF.